This T cell receptor beta chain was recovered during a study of T cells in Graves' hyperthyroidism and ophthalmopathy. This clonotype has at least ten counts. Its target is unknown. Fresh peripheral blood, 10 ml, yielded the PBMCs. Study-wide findings and caveats: Peripheral blood also featured most of the thyroid clonotypes expanded above 0.001.

Amplified TCR beta CDR3 regions came from RNA transcripts. Researchers ran a first-round RT-PCR on the TCR CDR3 using the HTBI primer set. TCRdb re-derived calls from the multiplex PCR reads in MiXCR, one entry per CDR3 protein. The repertoire holds 490,000 or so distinct CDR3 sequences, with about 16% as singletons. The source of this sequence is a woman younger than 45 with Graves' ophthalmopathy. What was sequenced was blood.

Written as DNA, the CDR3 is TGTGCCAGCAGCCACCCGGGACAGGGGGGCCCAGATACGCAGTATTTT. Translating it yields CASSHPGQGGPDTQYF. V and J are TRBV3-1 and TRBJ2-3, with 11 positions matching TRBD1. CDR1 is LGHDT and CDR2 is YNNKEL in the germline V gene (reference sequence). J lost 4 bases, V lost 3 bases, and 6 bases had no gene match. The CDR3 has 16 amino acids.